The 8 T cell receptor beta chains listed next were all sequenced from one sample in a study of CD8+ T cells in alopecia areata (dated by TCRdb to about 2018). The library was obtained by the immunoSEQ multiplex PCR assay. RNA was extracted from all samples and reverse transcribed into cDNA, which served as template for TCR sequencing. Not all clones reach the TCRdb copy of this immuneACCESS table, which keeps in-frame sequences only. Checked studies attribute under half of the gap to unresolved V genes and leave the rest unexplained. The sample has about 200,000 clones on record, about two fifths of them singletons. The ten largest clones represent 0.48% of the sample. This specimen's treatment or condition label, interpreted: oral pan-JAK inhibitor, 5-10 mg twice daily. The sample was CD4+ T cells sorted from blood, taken at roughly week 30, from a patient treated with tofacitinib. The receptors stem from a human donor with alopecia areata.

The rearrangement uses TRBV10-3 and TRBJ2-3, with 10 nucleotides matching TRBD1. CDR3 length: 17 residues. The germline CDR1 and CDR2 sequences are ENHRY and SYGVKD. With 0 bases clipped from V and 3 bases from J, the junction kept 6 bases outside the gene matches. CDR3 DNA: TGTGCCATCAGTGAGTCGATGACAGGGGGCTTGACAGATACGCAGTATTTT. Translation: CAISESMTGGLTDTQYF.

The rearrangement joins TRBV25-1 to TRBJ2-3; no reliable D call. V was pared by 11 bases and J by 3 bases, with 6 bases between. The CDR3 is 10 residues long. Germline-derived CDR1 and CDR2 are MGHDK and SYGVNS. CDR3 sequence reads: CAAGTDTQYF. CDR3 in DNA: TGTGCCGCAGGTACAGATACGCAGTATTTT. Looking up the rest from reference TRBV25-1 and TRBJ2-3 gives the full variable domain: EADIYQTPRYLVIGTGKKITLECSQTMGHDKMYWYQQDPGMELHLIHYSYGVNSTEKGDLSSESTVSRIRTEHFPLTLESARPSHTSQYLCAAGTDTQYFGPGTRLTVL.

The chain joins TRBV30 to TRBJ1-1, with TRBD1 matching 10 bases. This CDR3 spans 12 amino acids. The V gene end was trimmed by 4 bases and the J gene end by 8 bases; junction bases not matched to a gene: 4. Germline loops: CDR1 GTSNPN, CDR2 SVGIG (reference sequence). The CDR3 bases are TGTGCCTGGAACCAGGACAGGGGGGAAGCTTTCTTT. Translating it yields CAWNQDRGEAFF. The full variable domain, completed using reference TRBV30 and TRBJ1-1, is SQTIHQWPATLVQPVGSPLSLECTVEGTSNPNLYWYRQAAGRGLQLLFYSVGIGQISSEVPQNLSASRPQDRQFILSSKKLLLSDSGFYLCAWNQDRGEAFFGQGTRLTVV.

The sample holds a few counts of this clone. The rearrangement joins TRBV7-9 to TRBJ2-5, with D possibly TRBD1 on 5 matching bases. Germline V gene data show CDR1 as SEHNR and CDR2 as FQNEAQ (reference sequence). This CDR3 has 11 residues. Trimming cost V 7 bases and J 3 bases, with 6 bases left between them. CDR3 nucleotides: TGTGCCAGCATCAGGGAAGAGACCCAGTACTTC. Residues: CASIREETQYF.

Here the CDR3 reads CACRGPGYTEAFF. CDR3 nucleotides: TGTGCCTGCAGGGGGCCCGGTTACACTGAAGCTTTCTTT. The chain carries TRBV30 and TRBJ1-1, with TRBD1 matching over 8 bases. The CDR3 totals 13 residues. Unmatched junction bases numbered 6, after V lost 6 bases and J lost 3 bases. Germline V CDR1 and CDR2: GTSNPN, SVGIG (reference sequence).

This clone occurred a few times. The chain couples TRBV7-2 to TRBJ2-7; TRBD1 agrees at 9 bases. The CDR3 contains 14 residues. Trimming cost V 5 bases and J 0 bases; bases outside gene matches: 2. The germline gives CDR1 SGHTA, CDR2 FQGNSA. CDR3 loop: CASSDRGNSYEQYF. The CDR3, as DNA: TGTGCCAGCAGCGACAGGGGGAACTCCTACGAGCAGTACTTC.

The chain links TRBV5-4 to TRBJ1-2; no clear D. The length of the CDR3 is 11 residues. Germline CDR1 is SGHNT and CDR2 is YYREEE (reference sequence). V gave up 3 bases and J gave up 5 bases, with 5 bases separating them. The CDR3 loop reads CASSYQYGYTF. CDR3 DNA: TGTGCCAGCAGCTATCAGTATGGCTACACCTTC.

The chain carries TRBV5-1 and TRBJ2-3; 7 bases agree with TRBD1. The CDR3 contains 14 residues. The J segment lost 3 bases and the V segment lost 4 bases, leaving 5 bases of the junction unmatched. Germline V lookup: CDR1 SGHRS, CDR2 YFSETQ. The CDR3 DNA sequence: TGCGCCAGCAGCGAGGGGGCCCCGACAGATACGCAGTATTTT. Encoded protein: CASSEGAPTDTQYF.